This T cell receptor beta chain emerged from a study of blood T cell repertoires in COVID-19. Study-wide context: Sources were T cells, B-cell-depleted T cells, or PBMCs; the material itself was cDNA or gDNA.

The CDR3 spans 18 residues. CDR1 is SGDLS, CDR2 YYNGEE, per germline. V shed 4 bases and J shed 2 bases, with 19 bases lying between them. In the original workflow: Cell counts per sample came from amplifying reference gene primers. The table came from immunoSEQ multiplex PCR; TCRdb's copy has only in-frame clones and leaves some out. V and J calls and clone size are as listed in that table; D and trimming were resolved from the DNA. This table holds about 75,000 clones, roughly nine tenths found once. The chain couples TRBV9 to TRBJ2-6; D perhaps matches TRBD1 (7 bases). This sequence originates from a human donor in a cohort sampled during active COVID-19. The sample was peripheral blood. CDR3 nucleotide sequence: TGTGCCAGCAGCTCAGGAGGAGGGGGCGTTACTGGGGCCAACGTCCTGACTTTC. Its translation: CASSSGGGGVTGANVLTF.